This T cell receptor beta chain was observed in a study of early T cells in non-severe SARS-CoV-2 infection. Points from the study as a whole: Private and CD4 specificities were missed by VDJdb matching, skewed to anti-spike CD8.

Individually, cDNA molecules had unique molecular identifiers attached to them. Each CDR3 protein is one row after TCRdb ran MiXCR on the 5' RACE reads. The repertoire holds some 61,000 distinct CDR3 sequences, with roughly 8.7% as singletons. The length of the CDR3 is 16 residues. The table lists this clonotype with a few counts. The antigen is not known. This sequence originates from an adult who was a healthcare worker with PCR-confirmed SARS-CoV-2 infection or an uninfected control (not recorded which). The source was whole blood, collected at baseline. The chain joins TRBV21-1 to TRBJ2-7; TRBD2, as called in the table, went unchecked against the DNA. TRBV21-1 is designated a pseudogene. In DNA, the CDR3 is TGTGCCAGCAGCAAGACGTGGACTAGCTGTGGAGACGAGCAGTACTTC. Its translation is CASSKTWTSCGDEQYF.